This T cell receptor (beta chain) came from a study of cytomegalovirus exposure and HLA in healthy donors. The study ran its PCR with 60 Vbeta and 13 Jbeta primers. Clones were read by immunoSEQ multiplex PCR, and TCRdb kept only the in-frame ones, dropping some. The data contain about 160,000 clones, about 65% of them singletons. This CDR3 is built from 14 residues. V gave up 9 bases and J gave up 8 bases; unmatched junction bases: 8. The germline CDR1 and CDR2 sequences are SNHLY and FYNNEI. For this clone: The target antigen is unknown.

Study-wide findings and caveats: CMV serostatus was the only immune exposure information that was available.

The chain combines TRBV2 with TRBJ1-6; 9 bases agree with TRBD1. The source of this sequence is a woman aged 25 to 39 in good health and CMV-seronegative. The sequenced sample was PBMCs. The CDR3 loop reads CASRTGVAHSPLHF. DNA for the CDR3: TGTGCCAGTAGGACAGGGGTAGCGCATTCACCCCTCCACTTT.